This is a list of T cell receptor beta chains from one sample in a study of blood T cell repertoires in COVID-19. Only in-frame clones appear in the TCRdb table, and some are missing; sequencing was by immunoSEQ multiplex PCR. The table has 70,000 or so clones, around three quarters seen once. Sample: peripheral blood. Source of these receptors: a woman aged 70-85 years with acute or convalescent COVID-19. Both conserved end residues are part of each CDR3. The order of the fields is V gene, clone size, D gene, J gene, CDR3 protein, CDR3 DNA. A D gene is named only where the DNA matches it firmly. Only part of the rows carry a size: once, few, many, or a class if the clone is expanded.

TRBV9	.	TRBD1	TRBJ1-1	CASSDPRDRDLDTEAFF	TGTGCCAGCAGCGATCCCCGGGACAGGGATTTGGACACTGAAGCTTTCTTT
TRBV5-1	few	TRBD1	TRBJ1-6	CASSLVLTGGDSPLHF	TGCGCCAGCAGCTTGGTCCTGACAGGGGGCGATTCACCCCTCCACTTT
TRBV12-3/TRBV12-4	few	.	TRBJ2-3	CASSPAGTETQYF	TGTGCCAGCAGTCCGGCGGGGACGGAGACGCAGTATTTT
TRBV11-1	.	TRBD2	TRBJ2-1	CASSLGLAVYNEQFF	TGTGCCAGCAGCTTAGGACTAGCGGTCTACAATGAGCAGTTCTTC
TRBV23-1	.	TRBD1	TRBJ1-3	CASSQKNRGPNTIYF	TGCGCCAGCAGTCAAAAAAACAGGGGGCCAAACACCATATATTTT
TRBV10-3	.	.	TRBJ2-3	CAISESLTGGIGDTQYF	TGTGCCATCAGTGAGTCTTTGACAGGCGGTATTGGAGATACGCAGTATTTT
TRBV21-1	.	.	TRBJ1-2	CASSKGKRDLYGYTF	TGTGCCAGCAGCAAAGGGAAGAGGGATCTCTATGGCTACACCTTC
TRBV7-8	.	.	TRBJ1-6	CASSFDSANSPLHF	TGTGCCAGCAGCTTTGACAGCGCAAATTCACCCCTCCACTTT
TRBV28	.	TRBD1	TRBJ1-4	CASSPYRGQLFF	TGTGCCAGCAGTCCGTACAGGGGACAGCTGTTTTTT
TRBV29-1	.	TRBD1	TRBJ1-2	CSVEWGQRYTF	TGCAGCGTTGAGTGGGGACAGCGCTACACCTTC
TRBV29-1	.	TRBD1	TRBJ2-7	CSVDGSGQGKREQYF	TGCAGCGTTGACGGTTCGGGACAGGGAAAACGAGAGCAGTACTTC
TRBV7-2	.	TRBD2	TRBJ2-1	CASSLASGGAYNEQFF	TGTGCCAGCAGCTTAGCGAGCGGGGGAGCCTACAATGAGCAGTTCTTC
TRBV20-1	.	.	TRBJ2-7	CSARREDEQYF	TGCAGTGCTAGAAGGGAGGACGAGCAGTACTTC
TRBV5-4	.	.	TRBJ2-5	CASSVTGLETQYF	TGTGCCAGCAGCGTTACAGGGCTAGAGACCCAGTACTTC
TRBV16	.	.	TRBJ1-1	CASSRGQMNTEAFF	TGTGCCAGCAGTAGGGGACAAATGAACACTGAAGCTTTCTTT
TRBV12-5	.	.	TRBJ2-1	CASGWGFSLGNEQFF	TGTGCTAGTGGTTGGGGCTTCAGCCTGGGAAATGAGCAGTTCTTC
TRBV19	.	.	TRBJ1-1	CASSARESQNTEAFF	TGTGCCAGTAGTGCCCGGGAATCCCAGAACACTGAAGCTTTCTTT